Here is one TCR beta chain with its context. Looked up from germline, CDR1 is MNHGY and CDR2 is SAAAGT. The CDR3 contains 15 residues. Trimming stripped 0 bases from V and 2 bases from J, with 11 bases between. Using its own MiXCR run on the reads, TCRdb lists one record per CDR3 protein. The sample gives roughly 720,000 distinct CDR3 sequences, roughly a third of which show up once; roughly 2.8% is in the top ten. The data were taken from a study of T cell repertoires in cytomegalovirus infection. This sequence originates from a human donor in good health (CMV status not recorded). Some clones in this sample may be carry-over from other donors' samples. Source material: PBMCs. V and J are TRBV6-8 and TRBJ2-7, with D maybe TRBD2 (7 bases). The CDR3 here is CASSYSGGVTYEQYF. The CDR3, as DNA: TGTGCCAGCAGTTACTCAGGGGGGGTCACCTACGAGCAGTACTTC.